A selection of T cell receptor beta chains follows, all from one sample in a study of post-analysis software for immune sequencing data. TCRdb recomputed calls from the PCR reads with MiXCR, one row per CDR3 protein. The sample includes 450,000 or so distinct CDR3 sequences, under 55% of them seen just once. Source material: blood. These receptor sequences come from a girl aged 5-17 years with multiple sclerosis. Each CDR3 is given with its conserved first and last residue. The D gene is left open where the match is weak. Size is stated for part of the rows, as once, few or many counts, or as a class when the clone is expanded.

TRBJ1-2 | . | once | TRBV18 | TGTGCCAGCTCACCACGGGGACTGGATAACTATGGCTACACCTTC | CASSPRGLDNYGYTF
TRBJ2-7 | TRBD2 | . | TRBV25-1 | TGTGCCAGCAGTGAGGGAGCGGGACCTTCCTACGAGCAGTACTTC | CASSEGAGPSYEQYF
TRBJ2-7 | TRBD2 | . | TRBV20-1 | TGCAGTGCTAGAGTTTTCCCGAAAACCACTAGCGGGAGGGCCTACGAGCAGTACTTC | CSARVFPKTTSGRAYEQYF
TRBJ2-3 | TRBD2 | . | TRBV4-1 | TGCGCCAGCAGCCAAGTCGTAGGGCTAGCGGCAGATACGCAGTATTTT | CASSQVVGLAADTQYF
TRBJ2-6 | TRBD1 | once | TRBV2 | TGTGCCAGCAGTGGGACAGGGGCTGGGGCCAACGTCCTGACTTTC | CASSGTGAGANVLTF
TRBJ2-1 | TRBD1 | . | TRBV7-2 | TGTGCCAGCAGCTTGGACAGGGGGCAGGGGCAGTTCTTC | CASSLDRGQGQFF
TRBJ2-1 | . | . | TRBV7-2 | TGTGCCAGCAGCCCGGGGACGTCTCCCTCTCAGTTCTTC | CASSPGTSPSQFF
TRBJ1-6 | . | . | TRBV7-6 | TGTGCCAGCAGCCCCCAGGGGCAGTTAAATTCACCCCTCCACTTT | CASSPQGQLNSPLHF
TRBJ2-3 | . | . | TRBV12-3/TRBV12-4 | TGTGCCAGCATCAAAAATCTCGGTGGACTGCGCACAGATACGCAGTATTTT | CASIKNLGGLRTDTQYF
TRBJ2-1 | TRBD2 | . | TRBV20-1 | TGCAGTGCTAGGGATAGATTAGCGGGAGGGAATAATGAGCAGTTCTTC | CSARDRLAGGNNEQFF
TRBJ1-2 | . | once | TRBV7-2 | TGTGCCAGCAGCTTCCACGGATCTAACTATGGCTACACCTTC | CASSFHGSNYGYTF
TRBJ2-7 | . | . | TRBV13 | TGTGCCAGCGGGAACGGGGGACGCTACGAGCAGTACTTC | CASGNGGRYEQYF
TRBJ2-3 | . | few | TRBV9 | TGTGCCAGCAGCGTAGGTCGCACAGATACGCAGTATTTT | CASSVGRTDTQYF
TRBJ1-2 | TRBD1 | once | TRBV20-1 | TGCAGTGCTGGTTATTTGACAGGGGTTGGTGATGGCTACACCTTC | CSAGYLTGVGDGYTF
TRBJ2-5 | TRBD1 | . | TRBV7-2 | TGTGCCAGCAGCTTAGGCAGGGGGCCCCAAGAGACCCAGTACTTC | CASSLGRGPQETQYF
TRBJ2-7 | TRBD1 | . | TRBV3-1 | TGTGCCAGCAGCCAAGTCGGGACAGGCTACGAGCAGTACTTC | CASSQVGTGYEQYF
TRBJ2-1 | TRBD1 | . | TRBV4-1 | TGCGCCAGCAGCCAAGATCCAGGGGGCGGGTATGAGCAGTTCTTC | CASSQDPGGGYEQFF
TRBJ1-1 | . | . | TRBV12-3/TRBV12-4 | TGTGCCAGCAGGAGGACGGCGAACACTGAAGCTTTCTTT | CASRRTANTEAFF
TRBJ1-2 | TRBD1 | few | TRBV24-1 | TGTGCCACCAGTGATTTCGCAGGGGGCTCCTATGGCTACACCTTC | CATSDFAGGSYGYTF
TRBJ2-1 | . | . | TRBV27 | TGTGCCAGCAGTTCGGCCGGGACACCATACAATGAGCAGTTCTTC | CASSSAGTPYNEQFF
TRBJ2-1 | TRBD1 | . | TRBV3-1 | TGTGCCAGCAGCAGCAAGGGACAGGGACAGTTCTTC | CASSSKGQGQFF
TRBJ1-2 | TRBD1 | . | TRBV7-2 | TGTGCCAGCAGCTTTGACAGGGGGCAGGTTGGCTACACCTTC | CASSFDRGQVGYTF
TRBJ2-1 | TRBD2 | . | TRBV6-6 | TGTGCCAGCAGCCTTCCGTTCAGGCGGGGGTACAATGAGCAGTTCTTC | CASSLPFRRGYNEQFF
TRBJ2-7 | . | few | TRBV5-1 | TGCGCCAGCAGCTTGGATACCGGGATCGCCTACGAGCAGTACTTC | CASSLDTGIAYEQYF
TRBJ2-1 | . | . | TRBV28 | TGTGCCAGCAGTTCTCCAGCCGGGACCTTAAACAATGAGCAGTTCTTC | CASSSPAGTLNNEQFF
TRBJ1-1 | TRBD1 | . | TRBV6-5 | TGTGCCAGTACCAGGGGACAGGGGCGAACTGAAGCTTTCTTT | CASTRGQGRTEAFF
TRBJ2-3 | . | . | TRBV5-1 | TGCGCCAGCAGCCCGTACGGGCGGGGCATAGATACGCAGTATTTT | CASSPYGRGIDTQYF
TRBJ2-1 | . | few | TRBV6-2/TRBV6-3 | TGTGCCAGTGTGGGAGTAGCGGCCTACAATGAGCAGTTCTTC | CASVGVAAYNEQFF
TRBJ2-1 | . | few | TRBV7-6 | TGTGCCAGCAGCTACCGGACTGCGGGGAATGAGCGATTCTTC | CASSYRTAGNERFF
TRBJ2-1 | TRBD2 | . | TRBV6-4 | TGTGCCAGCAGTGTGGTTAGCGGGAGTGGGAATGAGCAGTTCTTC | CASSVVSGSGNEQFF
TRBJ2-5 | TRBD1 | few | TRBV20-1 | TGCAGTGCTAGAGATTGGGGACAGGACCAAGAGACCCAGTACTTC | CSARDWGQDQETQYF
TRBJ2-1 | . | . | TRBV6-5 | TGTGCCAGCAGTCCACTCCTCTTATACAATGAGCAGTTCTTC | CASSPLLLYNEQFF
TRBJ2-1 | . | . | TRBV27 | TGTGCCAGCAGTTTTGGGGGGACACTTAATCTCAATGAGCAGTTCTTC | CASSFGGTLNLNEQFF
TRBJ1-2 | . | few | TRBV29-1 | TGCAGCGTTGTCGGAGTTAAGGATGGCTACACCTTC | CSVVGVKDGYTF
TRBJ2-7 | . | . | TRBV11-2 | TGTGCCAGCAGGAGTATTCCGGGGGACCCAGGGGCCTACGAGCAGTACTTC | CASRSIPGDPGAYEQYF
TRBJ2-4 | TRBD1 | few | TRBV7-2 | TGTGCCAGCAGCTACACAGGGGGAGAAAACAAAAACATTCAGTACTTC | CASSYTGGENKNIQYF
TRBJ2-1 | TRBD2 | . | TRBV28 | TGTGCCAGCAGGACACTAGCGGGAGGGCCGGACTACAATGAGCAGTTCTTC | CASRTLAGGPDYNEQFF
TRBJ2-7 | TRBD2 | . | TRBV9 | TGTGCCAGCGGAACACTAGCGGAGCCCTACGAGCAGTACTTC | CASGTLAEPYEQYF
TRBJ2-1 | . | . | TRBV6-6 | TGTGCCAGCAGACAGGACTCCTACAATGAGCAGTTCTTC | CASRQDSYNEQFF
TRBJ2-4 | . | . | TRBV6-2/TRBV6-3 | TGTGCCAGCAGTTACTCGTCGGCAAGAAAAAACATTCAGTACTTC | CASSYSSARKNIQYF
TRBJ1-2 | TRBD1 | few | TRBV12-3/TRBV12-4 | TGTGCCAGCAGTAGGACAGGGGGGGTGCTTGGCTACACCTTC | CASSRTGGVLGYTF
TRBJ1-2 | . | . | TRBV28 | TGTGCCAGCATCCCGCAGGGGACTGAGTATGGCTACACCTTC | CASIPQGTEYGYTF
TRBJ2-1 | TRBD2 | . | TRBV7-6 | TGTGCCAGCAGTAAGCGGGGCGGCTCCTACAATGAGCAGTTCTTC | CASSKRGGSYNEQFF
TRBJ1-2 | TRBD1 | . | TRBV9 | TGTGCCAGCAGCGAGGGGGACAGTTTTAACTATGGCTACACCTTC | CASSEGDSFNYGYTF
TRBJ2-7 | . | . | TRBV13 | TGTGCCACCAGCAAAGGTGGAGCTTACGAGCAGTACTTC | CATSKGGAYEQYF
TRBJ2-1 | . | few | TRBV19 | TGTGCCAGTAGTTCAGCGGCCACTGAGCAGTTCTTC | CASSSAATEQFF
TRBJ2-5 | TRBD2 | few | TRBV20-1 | TGCAGTGCTAGCGGGAGGTTTGCAGAGACCCAGTACTTC | CSASGRFAETQYF
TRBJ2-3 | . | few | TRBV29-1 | TGCAGCGTGGCCTCAAGGGACGGACGCACAGATACGCAGTATTTT | CSVASRDGRTDTQYF
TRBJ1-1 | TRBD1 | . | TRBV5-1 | TGCGCCAGCAGCCTGGGACAGGGGGCGGAGGACACTGAAGCTTTCTTT | CASSLGQGAEDTEAFF
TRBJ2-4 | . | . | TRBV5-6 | TGTGCCAGCACACAGGGATGGGAAAACATTCAGTACTTC | CASTQGWENIQYF
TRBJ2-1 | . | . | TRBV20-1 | TGCAGTGAATCGGGGCGGGACCTGCCCTACAATGAGCAGTTCTTC | CSESGRDLPYNEQFF
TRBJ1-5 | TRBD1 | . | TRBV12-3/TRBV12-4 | TGTGCCAGCAGTTTACGGGACAGACACCTTGACAATCAGCCCCAGCATTTT | CASSLRDRHLDNQPQHF
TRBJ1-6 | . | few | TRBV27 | TGTGCCAGCAGTAAGGGGGGCTCCTATAATTCACCCCTCCACTTT | CASSKGGSYNSPLHF
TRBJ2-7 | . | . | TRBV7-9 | TGTGCCAGCAGCGCCAGACCCCTTTCGGGCTACGAGCAGTACTTC | CASSARPLSGYEQYF
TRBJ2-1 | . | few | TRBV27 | TGTGCCAGCCACGCCCCACGGTACAATGAGCAGTTCTTC | CASHAPRYNEQFF